The rows below give T cell receptor beta chains drawn from one sample of a study of regulatory T cells in long-lasting Graves disease. TCRdb independently ran MiXCR on the multiplex PCR reads; one entry per CDR3 protein. There are roughly 400,000 distinct CDR3 sequences in the sample; 20% to 25% occur only once, and approximately 14% lies in the top ten. Material: peripheral blood mononuclear cells (PBMCs), obtained when the disease was refractory, from a patient treated with antithyroid drugs. The receptors here all came from a female donor with Graves disease. CDR3s include the opening cysteine and the closing phenylalanine or tryptophan. A D gene is named only where the DNA matches it firmly. A row's size may be missing; if present it is once, few, many or a size class.

V gene	clone size	J gene	D gene	CDR3 protein	CDR3 DNA
TRBV7-8	few	TRBJ2-2	-	CAAGRAFNTGELFF	TGTGCCGCCGGACGAGCTTTTAACACCGGGGAGCTGTTTTTT
TRBV6-9	few	TRBJ2-3	-	CASSSGAGNTDTQYF	TGTGCCAGCAGTTCTGGGGCAGGGAACACAGATACGCAGTATTTT
TRBV27	few	TRBJ1-1	-	CASSLSKGSSTEAFF	TGTGCCAGCAGTTTATCGAAGGGGTCTAGCACTGAAGCTTTCTTT
TRBV11-2	few	TRBJ2-2	TRBD1	CASSSRQGRDTGELFF	TGTGCCAGCAGCTCTCGACAGGGTCGGGACACCGGGGAGCTGTTTTTT
TRBV12-3/TRBV12-4	many	TRBJ2-7	TRBD2	CASSLRLAEYEQYF	TGTGCCAGCAGTCTGCGACTAGCAGAATACGAGCAGTACTTC
TRBV6-2/TRBV6-3	few	TRBJ1-2	TRBD1	CASSPGTGIIRGYTF	TGTGCCAGCAGCCCTGGGACAGGGATTATTAGGGGCTACACCTTC
TRBV11-2	few	TRBJ2-7	-	CASSRQGSEQYF	TGTGCCAGCAGCAGGCAGGGTAGCGAGCAGTACTTC
TRBV15	many	TRBJ1-6	-	CATSRDLGGRHSPLHF	TGTGCCACCAGCAGAGATCTGGGGGGGCGGCATTCACCCCTCCACTTT
TRBV4-1	few	TRBJ1-2	-	CASSQDTGTTRGYTF	TGCGCCAGCAGCCAAGATACAGGGACCACGCGGGGCTACACCTTC
TRBV5-1	-	TRBJ2-2	-	CASSFEGGAGELFF	TGCGCCAGCAGCTTTGAAGGGGGAGCCGGGGAGCTGTTTTTT
TRBV6-2/TRBV6-3	few	TRBJ1-1	TRBD1	CASSPTGAGTEAFF	TGTGCCAGCTCACCCACAGGGGCCGGGACTGAAGCTTTCTTT
TRBV7-2	few	TRBJ2-7	-	CASSLERTLYEQYF	TGTGCCAGCAGCTTAGAAAGGACCTTATACGAGCAGTACTTC
TRBV7-3	few	TRBJ2-3	-	CASSLSSASTDTQYF	TGTGCCAGCAGCTTAAGTTCCGCTAGCACAGATACGCAGTATTTT
TRBV2	many	TRBJ2-5	-	CASSEETQETQYF	TGTGCCAGCAGTGAAGAGACCCAAGAGACCCAGTACTTC
TRBV3-1	once	TRBJ2-2	-	CASISGGNSNTGELFF	TGTGCCAGCATATCTGGCGGGAATTCGAACACCGGGGAGCTGTTTTTT
TRBV18	many	TRBJ1-2	TRBD1	CASSPDRGDGYTF	TGTGCCAGCAGCCCCGACAGGGGCGATGGCTACACCTTC
TRBV19	-	TRBJ2-7	-	CASSIDGSGDEQYF	TGTGCCAGTAGTATAGATGGTTCAGGGGACGAGCAGTACTTC
TRBV2	many	TRBJ2-7	-	CASDSDSYEQYF	TGTGCCAGCGACAGTGACTCCTACGAGCAGTACTTC
TRBV6-1	few	TRBJ1-2	TRBD1	CASSGQGGYTF	TGTGCCAGCAGCGGACAGGGAGGCTACACCTTC
TRBV25-1	-	TRBJ1-6	-	CASSETSSGTPLHF	TGTGCCAGCAGTGAAACATCATCCGGGACACCCCTCCACTTT
TRBV5-6	few	TRBJ2-2	-	CASSLGWGTGELFF	TGTGCCAGCAGCTTGGGGTGGGGCACCGGGGAGCTGTTTTTT
TRBV19	-	TRBJ2-7	TRBD1	CASSTGTGLSYEQYF	TGTGCCAGTAGTACCGGGACAGGCCTCTCCTACGAGCAGTACTTC
TRBV28	many	TRBJ1-2	TRBD1	CASSFPYDREGYTF	TGTGCCAGCAGTTTCCCCTACGACAGGGAAGGCTACACCTTC
TRBV20-1	many	TRBJ1-6	TRBD1	CSARGGQGHFSYNSPLHF	TGCAGTGCTCGAGGGGGACAGGGCCATTTCTCCTATAATTCACCCCTCCACTTT
TRBV20-1	many	TRBJ1-2	-	CSATRGIGYGYTF	TGCAGTGCTACGAGGGGCATCGGCTATGGCTACACCTTC
TRBV13	many	TRBJ2-2	TRBD2	CASSSRLAGTGELFF	TGTGCCAGCAGCTCTCGACTAGCGGGGACCGGGGAGCTGTTTTTT
TRBV20-1	many	TRBJ1-5	TRBD1	CSASPTGVGQPQHF	TGCAGTGCCAGCCCTACAGGGGTCGGTCAGCCCCAGCATTTT
TRBV28	many	TRBJ2-5	-	CASSAQPGKVGETQYF	TGTGCCAGCAGCGCTCAGCCAGGGAAGGTTGGGGAGACCCAGTACTTC
TRBV6-2/TRBV6-3	-	TRBJ2-5	TRBD2	CASSERLAGGETQYF	TGTGCCAGCAGTGAACGGCTAGCGGGAGGGGAGACCCAGTACTTC
TRBV6-1	-	TRBJ2-6	TRBD2	CASTIAGENGANVLTF	TGTGCCAGCACAATAGCGGGAGAGAACGGGGCCAACGTCCTGACTTTC
TRBV7-6	-	TRBJ2-3	-	CASSSEGGTDTQYF	TGTGCCAGCAGCTCGGAGGGCGGTACAGATACGCAGTATTTT
TRBV20-1	-	TRBJ1-4	TRBD1	CSARQTGGGEKLFF	TGCAGTGCTAGACAGACAGGGGGTGGTGAAAAACTGTTTTTT
TRBV7-9	many	TRBJ2-7	-	CASSRGGEQYF	TGTGCCAGCAGTAGGGGAGGCGAGCAGTACTTC
TRBV20-1	few	TRBJ1-5	-	CSARGSQGPWGPQHF	TGCAGTGCTCGAGGGTCCCAGGGCCCCTGGGGGCCCCAGCATTTT
TRBV14	-	TRBJ1-1	-	CASSQDYFSQAFF	TGTGCCAGCAGCCAAGATTACTTCAGCCAAGCTTTCTTT
TRBV20-1	-	TRBJ2-3	TRBD2	CSASPTSGTTDTQYF	TGCAGTGCTAGCCCGACTAGCGGGACCACAGATACGCAGTATTTT
TRBV5-1	-	TRBJ2-7	-	CASSGTGPQSGEQYF	TGCGCCAGCAGCGGGACGGGCCCCCAAAGCGGCGAGCAGTACTTC
TRBV3-1	-	TRBJ2-5	-	CASSQGWGETQYF	TGTGCCAGCAGCCAAGGATGGGGAGAGACCCAGTACTTC
TRBV2	many	TRBJ1-1	-	CASSRDGMNTEAFF	TGTGCCAGCAGCCGGGACGGCATGAACACTGAAGCTTTCTTT
TRBV5-1	-	TRBJ2-2	-	CASSLTPIRNTGELFF	TGCGCCAGCAGCTTGACTCCAATTAGGAACACCGGGGAGCTGTTTTTT